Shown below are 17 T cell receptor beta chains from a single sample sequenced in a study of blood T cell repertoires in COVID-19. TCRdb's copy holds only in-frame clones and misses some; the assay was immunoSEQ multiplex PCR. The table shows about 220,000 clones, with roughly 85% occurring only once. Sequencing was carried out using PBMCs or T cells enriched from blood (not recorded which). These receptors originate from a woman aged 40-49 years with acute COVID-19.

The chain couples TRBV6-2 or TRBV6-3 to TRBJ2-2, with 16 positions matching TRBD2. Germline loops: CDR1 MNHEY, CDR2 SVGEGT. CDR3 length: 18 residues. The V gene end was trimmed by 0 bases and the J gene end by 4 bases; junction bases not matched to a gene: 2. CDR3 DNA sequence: TGTGCCAGCAGTTACTCGGGGACTAGCGGGGGGGCCACCGGGGAGCTGTTTTTT. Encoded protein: CASSYSGTSGGATGELFF.

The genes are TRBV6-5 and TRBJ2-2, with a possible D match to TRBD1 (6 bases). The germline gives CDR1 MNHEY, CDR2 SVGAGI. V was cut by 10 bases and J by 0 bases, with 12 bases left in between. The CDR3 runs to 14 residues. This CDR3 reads CATRTVANTGELFF. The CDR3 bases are TGTGCCACGCGGACAGTTGCGAACACCGGGGAGCTGTTTTTT.

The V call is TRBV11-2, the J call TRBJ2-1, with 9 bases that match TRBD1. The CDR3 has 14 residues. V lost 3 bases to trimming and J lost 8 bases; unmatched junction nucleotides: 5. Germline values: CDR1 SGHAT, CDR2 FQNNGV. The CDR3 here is CASSLAQGAHEQFF. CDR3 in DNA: TGTGCCAGCAGCTTGGCACAGGGGGCCCATGAGCAGTTCTTC.

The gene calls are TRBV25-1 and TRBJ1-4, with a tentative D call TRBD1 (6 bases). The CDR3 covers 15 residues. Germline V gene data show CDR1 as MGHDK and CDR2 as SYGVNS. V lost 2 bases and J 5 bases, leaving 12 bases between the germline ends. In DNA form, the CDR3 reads TGTGCCAGCAGTGAACGGGCAGGGGCAAATGAAAAACTGTTTTTT. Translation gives CASSERAGANEKLFF.

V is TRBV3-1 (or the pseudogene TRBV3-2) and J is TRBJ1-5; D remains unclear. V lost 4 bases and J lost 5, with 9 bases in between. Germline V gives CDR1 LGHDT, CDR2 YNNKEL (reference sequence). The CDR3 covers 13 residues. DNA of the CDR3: TGTGCCAGCAGCCGCCAAGCTCATCAGCCCCAGCATTTT. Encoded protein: CASSRQAHQPQHF.

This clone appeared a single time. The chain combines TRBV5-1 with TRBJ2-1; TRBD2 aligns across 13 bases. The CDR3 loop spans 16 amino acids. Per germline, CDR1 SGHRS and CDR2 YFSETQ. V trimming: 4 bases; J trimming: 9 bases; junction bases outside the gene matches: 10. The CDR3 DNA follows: TGCGCCAGCAGCCAAACCTGGACTAGCGGGGGTAGTGAGCAGTTCTTC. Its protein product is CASSQTWTSGGSEQFF.

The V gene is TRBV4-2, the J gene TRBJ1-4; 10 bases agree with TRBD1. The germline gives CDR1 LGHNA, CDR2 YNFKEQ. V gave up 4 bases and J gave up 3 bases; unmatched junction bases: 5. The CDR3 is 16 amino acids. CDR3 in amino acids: CASSRGQGNSNEKLFF. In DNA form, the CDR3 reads TGTGCCAGCAGCCGGGGACAGGGGAATTCTAATGAAAAACTGTTTTTT.

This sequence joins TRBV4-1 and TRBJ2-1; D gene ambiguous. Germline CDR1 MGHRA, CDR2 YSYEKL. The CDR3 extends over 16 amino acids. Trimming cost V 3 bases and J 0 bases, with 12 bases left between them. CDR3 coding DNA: TGCGCCAGCAGCCATGCCGTTACCGGCTCCTACAATGAGCAGTTCTTC. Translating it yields CASSHAVTGSYNEQFF.

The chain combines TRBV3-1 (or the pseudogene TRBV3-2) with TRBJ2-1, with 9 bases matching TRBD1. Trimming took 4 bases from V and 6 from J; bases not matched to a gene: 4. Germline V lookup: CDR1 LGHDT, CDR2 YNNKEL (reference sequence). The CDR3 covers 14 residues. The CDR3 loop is CASSRRDRVNEQFF. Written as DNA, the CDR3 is TGTGCCAGCAGCCGGCGGGACAGGGTCAATGAGCAGTTCTTC.

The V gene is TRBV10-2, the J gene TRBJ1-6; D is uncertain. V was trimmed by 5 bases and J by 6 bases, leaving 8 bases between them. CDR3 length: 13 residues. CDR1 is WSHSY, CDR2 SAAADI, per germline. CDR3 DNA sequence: TGCGCCAGCAGTTCCGGGATTAATTCACCCCTCCACTTT. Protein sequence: CASSSGINSPLHF.

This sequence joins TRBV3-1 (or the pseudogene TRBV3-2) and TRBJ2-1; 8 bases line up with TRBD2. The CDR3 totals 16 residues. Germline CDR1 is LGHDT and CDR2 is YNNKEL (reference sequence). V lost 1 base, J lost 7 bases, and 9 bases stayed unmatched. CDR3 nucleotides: TGTGCCAGCAGCCAAGTGGCCAACGGGGGGGGGAATGAGCAGTTCTTC. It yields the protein CASSQVANGGGNEQFF.

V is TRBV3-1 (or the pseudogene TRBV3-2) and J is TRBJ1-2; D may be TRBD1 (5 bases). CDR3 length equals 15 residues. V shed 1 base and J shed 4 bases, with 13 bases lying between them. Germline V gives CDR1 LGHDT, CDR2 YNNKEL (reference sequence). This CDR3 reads CASSQGQGGSYGYTF. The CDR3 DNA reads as TGTGCCAGCAGCCAAGGTCAGGGCGGGAGCTATGGCTACACCTTC.

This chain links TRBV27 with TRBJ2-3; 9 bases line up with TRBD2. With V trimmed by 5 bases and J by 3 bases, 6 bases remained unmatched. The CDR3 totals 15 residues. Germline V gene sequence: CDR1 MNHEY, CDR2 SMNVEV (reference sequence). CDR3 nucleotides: TGTGCCAGCAGTACCCCTAGCGGGGTGACAGATACGCAGTATTTT. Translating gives CASSTPSGVTDTQYF.

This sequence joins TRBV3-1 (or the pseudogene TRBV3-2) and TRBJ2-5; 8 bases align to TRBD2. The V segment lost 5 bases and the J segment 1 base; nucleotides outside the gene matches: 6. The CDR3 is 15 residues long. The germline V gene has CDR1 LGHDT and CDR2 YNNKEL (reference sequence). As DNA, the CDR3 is TGTGCCAGCAGCAGCCGCGGGGGGACCCAAGAGACCCAGTACTTC. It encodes CASSSRGGTQETQYF.

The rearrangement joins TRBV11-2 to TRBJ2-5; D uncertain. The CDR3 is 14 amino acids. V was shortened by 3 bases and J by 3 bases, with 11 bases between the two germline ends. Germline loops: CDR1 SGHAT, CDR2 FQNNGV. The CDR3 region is CASSFLPTKETQYF. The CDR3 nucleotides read TGTGCCAGCAGCTTCCTTCCTACTAAAGAGACCCAGTACTTC.

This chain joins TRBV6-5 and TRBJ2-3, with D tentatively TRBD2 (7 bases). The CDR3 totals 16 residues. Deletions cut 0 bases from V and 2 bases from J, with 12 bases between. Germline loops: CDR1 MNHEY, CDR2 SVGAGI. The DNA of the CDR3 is TGTGCCAGCAGTTACTCGGGGGCGGGGGCCACAGATACGCAGTATTTT. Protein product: CASSYSGAGATDTQYF.

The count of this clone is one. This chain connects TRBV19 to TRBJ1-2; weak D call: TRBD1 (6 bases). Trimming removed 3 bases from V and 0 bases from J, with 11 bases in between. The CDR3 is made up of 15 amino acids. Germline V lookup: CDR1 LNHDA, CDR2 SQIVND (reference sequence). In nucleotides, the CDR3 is TGTGCCAGTAGTATCAGAGGGACACCTAACTATGGCTACACCTTC. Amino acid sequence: CASSIRGTPNYGYTF. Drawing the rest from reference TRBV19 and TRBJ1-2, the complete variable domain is DGGITQSPKYLFRKEGQNVTLSCEQNLNHDAMYWYRQDPGQGLRLIYYSQIVNDFQKGDIAEGYSVSREKKESFPLTVTSAQKNPTAFYLCASSIRGTPNYGYTFGSGTRLTVV.